The rows below give T cell receptor beta chains drawn from one sample of a study of shared clonotypes between healthy human individuals. Only in-frame clones appear in the TCRdb table, and some are missing; sequencing was by immunoSEQ multiplex PCR. The sample shows more than 600,000 clones, about 91% of them seen only once. Source material: naive CD8+ T cells sorted from blood. Source of these receptors: a young man in good health. Each CDR3 is given with its conserved first and last residue. Each record gives: J gene, V gene, D gene, clone size, CDR3 protein, CDR3 DNA. A D gene is named only where the DNA matches it firmly. Clone size is stated in some rows and not others, as once, few, many or a class when expanded.

TRBJ2-3 TRBV7-6 NA NA CASTPIGAAPDTQYF TGTGCCAGCACTCCGATAGGCGCAGCCCCAGATACGCAGTATTTT
TRBJ2-7 TRBV28 TRBD2 NA CASRISGTSGEQYF TGTGCCAGCAGAATCTCCGGGACTAGCGGAGAGCAGTACTTC
TRBJ2-2 TRBV7-2 NA NA CASSLMNTGELFF TGTGCCAGCAGCTTAATGAACACCGGGGAGCTGTTTTTT
TRBJ2-5 TRBV18 NA once CASSPTRGEETQYF TGTGCCAGCTCACCAACGAGAGGGGAAGAGACCCAGTACTTC
TRBJ2-1 TRBV7-9 NA NA CASSPPGQKYNEQFF TGTGCCAGCAGCCCGCCGGGACAAAAGTACAATGAGCAGTTCTTC
TRBJ2-1 TRBV28 TRBD2 NA CASSLRASGSNEQFF TGTGCCAGCAGTTTGAGGGCTAGCGGGAGCAATGAGCAGTTCTTC
TRBJ2-3 TRBV2 NA NA CASKAPTLAYF TGTGCCAGCAAAGCCCCCACTCTTGCGTATTTT
TRBJ2-1 TRBV27 NA NA CASSFSVTYNEQFF TGTGCCAGCAGTTTTTCCGTTACCTACAATGAGCAGTTCTTC
TRBJ2-1 TRBV6-6 TRBD1 NA CASSRLGQGSHNEQFF TGTGCCAGCAGTAGGCTCGGACAGGGCTCCCACAATGAGCAGTTCTTC
TRBJ1-1 TRBV30 TRBD1 NA CAWQQGDGGTEAFF TGTGCCTGGCAACAGGGGGACGGCGGCACTGAAGCTTTCTTT
TRBJ2-7 TRBV11-2 NA NA CASSLASVYEQYF TGTGCCAGCAGCTTAGCATCGGTTTACGAGCAGTACTTC
TRBJ2-2 TRBV28 NA NA CASLPGRSGELFF TGTGCCAGCCTGCCGGGGCGTTCCGGGGAGCTGTTTTTT
TRBJ2-7 TRBV7-2 NA NA CASRPSQGWEQYF TGTGCCAGCAGACCGAGCCAGGGGTGGGAGCAGTACTTC
TRBJ2-1 TRBV7-8 TRBD1 NA CASSFSVLRQGAYNEQFF TGTGCCAGCAGCTTTTCGGTACTACGACAGGGAGCCTACAATGAGCAGTTCTTC
TRBJ2-2 TRBV6-5 NA NA CASSYATNTGELFF TGTGCCAGCAGTTATGCCACCAACACCGGGGAGCTGTTTTTT
TRBJ2-7 TRBV2 TRBD1 NA CAARDRGNEQYF TGTGCCGCCCGGGACAGGGGGAACGAGCAGTACTTC
TRBJ2-5 TRBV11-2 NA NA CASSRAQETQYF TGTGCCAGCAGCCGAGCCCAAGAGACCCAGTACTTC
TRBJ1-1 TRBV5-1 TRBD1 NA CASSEGADFFPEAFF TGCGCCAGCAGCGAGGGGGCTGACTTCTTCCCTGAAGCTTTCTTT
TRBJ2-1 TRBV9 NA NA CASSVGDDEQFF TGTGCCAGCAGCGTAGGTGATGATGAGCAGTTCTTC
TRBJ2-5 TRBV25-1 NA NA CASKGGVFQYF TGTGCCAGCAAAGGAGGGGTGTTCCAGTACTTC
TRBJ2-7 TRBV27 TRBD1 NA CASSFQGESFYEQYF TGTGCCAGCAGTTTCCAGGGGGAATCCTTCTACGAGCAGTACTTC
TRBJ2-7 TRBV27 NA NA CASSVRETSPYEQYF TGTGCCAGCAGTGTCAGGGAGACATCCCCCTACGAGCAGTACTTC